What follows describes a single T cell receptor (beta chain). The antigen is unknown. The source of the sample is a study of graft-versus-host responses after intestinal transplantation. V was cut by 4 bases and J by 5 bases, with 20 bases left in between. This CDR3 is built from 16 residues. Germline V gene data show CDR1 as MDHEN and CDR2 as SYDVKM. TCRdb's copy holds only in-frame clones and misses some; the assay was immunoSEQ multiplex PCR. In the table there are roughly 80,000 clones, around nine tenths of which are singletons. The material was unstimulated CD8+ T cells sorted from spleen or lymph node cells, obtained before transplant. This clonotype was sampled from a human donor who was the organ donor for an intestinal transplant. The chain employs TRBV28 and TRBJ1-2; tentatively, D is TRBD1 (5 bases). The CDR3 sequence: CASSSQLGDPRYGYTF. CDR3 in DNA: TGTGCCAGCAGTTCCCAATTAGGGGACCCTAGGTATGGCTACACCTTC.